This TCR beta chain is from a study of OX40 agonist ivuxolimab in advanced cancers. Notes on the study in general: At doses 0.1 to 3.0 mg/kg, CD4+ and CD8+ clones expanded.

Here immunoSEQ multiplex PCR was the method, and the copy in TCRdb shows in-frame clones only, minus some. The sample holds 60,000 to 70,000 clones; around 83% are singletons and the top ten take 2.5%. This clone was counted once. Its target is unknown. Collection of blood occurred at baseline, at cycle 4 day 1, and at cycle 7 day 1. The CDR3 runs 14 residues. From germline, CDR1 is SGHNT and CDR2 YYREEE (reference sequence). V was clipped by 4 bases and J by 1 base, with 12 bases between them. The V and J genes are TRBV5-4 and TRBJ2-7; possible D gene TRBD1, 6 bases. The sequence was obtained from an adult with an advanced solid tumor such as melanoma, head and neck, liver or kidney cancer. Sample: CD4+ or CD8+ T cells sorted from blood, taken in a trial of the OX40 agonist ivuxolimab. The CDR3 DNA sequence: TGTGCCAGCAGCCCCACAGGGTCGTCCTACGAGCAGTACTTC. Translated, it gives CASSPTGSSYEQYF.